The T cell receptor beta chain under discussion was sequenced for a study of T cell repertoires in cytomegalovirus infection. The wider study: As its CMV epitopes, the study selected recently identified HLA-C-restricted and well-studied HLA-B-restricted targets. Carrying CMV and the relevant HLA type showed in public TCR beta signatures. The study's findings and limits: HLA-C-restricted, CMV-specific TCR beta clonotypes were dominant ex vivo.

From the reads, TCRdb called clonotypes with MiXCR, one entry per CDR3 protein. Here the sample spans approximately 49,000 distinct CDR3 sequences, more than 15% being singletons. Per the germline V gene, CDR1 is MNHEY and CDR2 is SVGAGI. The V end was cut by 4 bases, the J end by 6 bases, with 15 bases between. The CDR3 runs 15 residues. Comments on this clonotype: Its specificity is not known.

The input for sequencing was CD8+ T cells from cultured PBMCs, taken from culture after CMV antigen stimulation. The TCR sequence derives from a human donor in good health (CMV status not recorded). Some clones in this sample may be carry-over from other donors' samples. The chain recombines TRBV6-5 with TRBJ2-2; the D gene is possibly TRBD1 (6 bases). The CDR3 DNA follows: TGTGCCAGCAGTTTATCTTCAGGGGTCTCCGGGGAGCTGTTTTTT. It codes for CASSLSSGVSGELFF.